Listed here are 3 T cell receptor beta chains from one sample, sequenced in a study of T cell responses to AZD1222 COVID-19 vaccine. Some clones are missing from TCRdb's copy, which holds only in-frame ones; the method was immunoSEQ multiplex PCR. The data hold about 150,000 clones, with about 87% observed a single time. This specimen was peripheral blood, taken on day 0 of AZD1222 vaccination. The receptors were sampled from an adult in good health.

The genes are TRBV7-9 and TRBJ2-2; no definite D call. The CDR3 runs to 15 residues. The V gene's germline CDR1 is SEHNR and CDR2 FQNEAQ (reference sequence). V was shortened by 2 bases and J by 1 base, with 8 bases between the two germline ends. Here the CDR3 DNA reads TGTGCCAGCAGCTTACTCCCAGGGAACACCGGGGAGCTGTTTTTT. Amino acids: CASSLLPGNTGELFF.

The chain has TRBV7-9 and TRBJ1-1; D uncertain. The CDR3 has 18 amino acids. Germline loops: CDR1 SEHNR, CDR2 FQNEAQ (reference sequence). V was shortened by 1 base and J by 0 bases, with 18 bases between the two germline ends. The CDR3 here is CASSLESPMNTLNTEAFF. Written as DNA, the CDR3 is TGTGCCAGCAGCTTAGAATCTCCCATGAACACCTTGAACACTGAAGCTTTCTTT.

This clone was picked up a small number of times. The chain has TRBV28 and TRBJ1-5; unclear D gene. There are 12 residues in the CDR3. V was trimmed by 6 bases and J by 4 bases, leaving 7 bases between them. The germline V gene has CDR1 MDHEN and CDR2 SYDVKM. CDR3 DNA: TGTGCCAGCAGCAGGTCTAATCAGCCCCAGCATTTT. It yields the protein CASSRSNQPQHF.